This T cell receptor (beta chain) was sequenced in a study of blood T cells in healthy people across ages. The CDR3 is 14 residues long. Germline lookup yields CDR1 SNHLY and CDR2 FYNNEI. The use of a sample-barcoded 5' primer and a J-beta primer mix characterized a second PCR of about 7 to 12 cycles. In TCRdb, the 5' RACE reads were re-called with MiXCR into one record per CDR3 protein. The profile covers fewer than 650,000 distinct CDR3 sequences, with about a quarter appearing a single time and 3% to 4% taken by the ten largest. This same sample was also part of a study on T cells of mothers and their children.

The sample was blood. This clonotype was obtained from a boy between 2 and 15 years old in good health. The chain uses TRBV2 and TRBJ2-1, with 8 bases fitting TRBD1. The DNA end is more similar to TRBJ2-5, so the J call may be wrong. For the CDR3, the DNA is TGTGCCAGCAGTCAGGGGGCGCCGGGGGAGACCCAGTACTTC. Its translation: CASSQGAPGETQYF.